This T cell receptor beta chain was obtained from a study of vaccination and CD4 T cells after COVID-19. TCRdb reprocessed the PCR reads with MiXCR, giving one entry per CDR3 protein. The table records some 33,000 distinct CDR3 sequences, around 33% of them present only once. Time point denoted: late sampling 161 to 241 days after vaccination in a few convalescent patients. Germline V CDR1 and CDR2: MNHEY, SMNVEV (reference sequence). This CDR3 spans 15 amino acids. V shed 6 bases, J shed 4 bases, and the junction held 10 bases outside the gene matches. This clonotype was observed a handful of times. The sample consisted of CD4+ T cells from blood, taken about 7 months after SARS-CoV-2 vaccination. The chain joins TRBV27 to TRBJ2-7, with TRBD2 matching over 9 bases. The sequence was collected from a human donor who had recovered from COVID-19. CDR3 protein: CASSPEASGTYEQYF. The CDR3 region has the DNA TGTGCCAGCAGCCCTGAGGCTAGCGGGACTTACGAGCAGTACTTC.